These 17 T cell receptor beta chains share one sample of origin, sequenced in a study of CD8 T cells in ankylosing spondylitis. Whole-study findings and limits: In ankylosing spondylitis blood, a motif of fewer than 10 highly homologous TCR beta variants appeared characteristic.

TCRdb recomputed calls from the 5' RACE reads with MiXCR, one row per CDR3 protein. The sample holds a few hundred thousand distinct CDR3 sequences, 12% seen once. For these TCRs, the target antigens are not known. The sample consisted of blood, either unsorted or a sorted T cell fraction (not recorded which). The receptor set was obtained from a male donor with ankylosing spondylitis.

This clonotype was seen ten or more times. The chain joins TRBV3-1 to TRBJ2-2; weak D call: TRBD1 (5 bases). Trimming stripped 1 base from V and 3 bases from J, with 18 bases between. Germline-derived CDR1 and CDR2 are LGHDT and YNNKEL (reference sequence). The CDR3 totals 18 residues. The CDR3: CASSQGGIRGIYTGELFF. The CDR3 DNA sequence: TGTGCCAGCAGCCAAGGGGGAATTAGGGGAATCTACACCGGGGAGCTGTTTTTT. Looking up the rest from reference TRBV3-1 and TRBJ2-2 gives the full variable domain: DTAVSQTPKYLVTQMGNDKSIKCEQNLGHDTMYWYKQDSKKFLKIMFSYNNKELIINETVPNRFSPKSPDKAHLNLHINSLELGDSAVYFCASSQGGIRGIYTGELFFGEGSRLTVL.

In its sample, this clonotype was seen many times. This rearrangement joins TRBV20-1 to TRBJ1-6, with D possibly TRBD1 on 5 matching bases. V gave up 5 bases and J gave up 10 bases, with 18 bases separating them. Germline CDR1 reads DFQATT; CDR2 reads SNEGSKA (reference sequence). The CDR3 is made up of 14 amino acids. CDR3 bases: TGCAGTGCTTCGCCGCTGGGGCCTGGGTCACCCCTCCACTTT. This gives the protein CSASPLGPGSPLHF.

This clonotype was seen a handful of times. The chain employs TRBV6-5 and TRBJ1-3; TRBD1 matches at 10 bases. Losses at the gene ends were 2 bases for V and 4 bases for J; bases not matched to a gene: 5. The germline V gene encodes CDR1 MNHEY and CDR2 SVGAGI. CDR3 length equals 16 residues. The CDR3 sequence is CASSYPGTGVGNTIYF. The CDR3 region has the DNA TGTGCCAGCAGTTACCCCGGGACAGGGGTCGGAAACACCATATATTTT.

The rearrangement links TRBV7-9 to TRBJ2-6, with D possibly matching TRBD2 (6 bases). Germline values: CDR1 SEHNR, CDR2 FQNEAQ (reference sequence). V was trimmed by 3 bases and J by 2 bases, leaving 11 bases between them. CDR3 length: 16 amino acids. CDR3 residues: CASSFTGVAGANVLTF. The CDR3 region has the DNA TGTGCCAGCAGCTTCACGGGGGTAGCTGGGGCCAACGTCCTGACTTTC.

The chain has TRBV7-2 and TRBJ2-3; 7 bases agree with TRBD2. The J segment lost 4 bases and the V segment lost 3 bases, leaving 10 bases of the junction unmatched. CDR1 and CDR2 from the germline V gene are SGHTA and FQGNSA. There are 16 residues in the CDR3. CDR3 nucleotides: TGTGCCAGCAGCTTGGGAGCGGGGTTTGAGGCAGATACGCAGTATTTT. Its protein product is CASSLGAGFEADTQYF.

This clonotype showed up many times. The J gene is TRBJ2-1, the V gene TRBV29-1, with D perhaps assigned TRBD1 or TRBD2 (5 bases each). Germline assignment: CDR1 SQVTM and CDR2 ANQGSEA. V was shortened by 1 base and J by 15 bases, with 10 bases between the two germline ends. The CDR3 contains 10 residues. The CDR3, as DNA: TGCAGCGTTGAAGTTGGGACCCCGTTCTTC. It is translated as CSVEVGTPFF.

In its sample, this clonotype was seen many times. This sequence joins TRBV20-1 and TRBJ2-3; 7 nucleotides match TRBD2. Looked up from germline, CDR1 is DFQATT and CDR2 is SNEGSKA (reference sequence). Trimming took 3 bases from V and 2 from J; bases not matched to a gene: 8. The CDR3 covers 15 residues. CDR3 nucleotide sequence: TGCAGTGCTAGTGAGGCTAGCGGTTTCACAGATACGCAGTATTTT. Translation: CSASEASGFTDTQYF.

This clonotype was counted ten times or more. The chain combines TRBV20-1 with TRBJ1-3; possible D gene TRBD1, 6 bases. With 3 bases removed from V and 2 bases from J, the gap between germline ends came to 11 bases. The CDR3 is 14 amino acids. Germline lookup yields CDR1 DFQATT and CDR2 SNEGSKA (reference sequence). The CDR3 loop reads CSASSQGTGNTIYF. The CDR3 nucleotides are TGCAGTGCTAGTTCACAGGGAACTGGAAACACCATATATTTT.

This clonotype was counted at least ten times. This chain connects TRBV29-1 to TRBJ1-5; D not certain. The CDR3 spans 15 residues. The V and J ends lost 5 bases and 0 bases respectively, with 14 bases between them. The germline gives CDR1 SQVTM, CDR2 ANQGSEA. CDR3 in amino acids: CSVLSDGISNQPQHF. The CDR3 DNA reads as TGCAGCGTTTTATCGGACGGGATTAGCAATCAGCCCCAGCATTTT.

This clonotype was seen repeatedly, ten times or more. This chain uses TRBV20-1 with TRBJ2-3; 12 nucleotides agree with TRBD2. The germline gives CDR1 DFQATT, CDR2 SNEGSKA (reference sequence). The ends lost 0 bases at V and 6 bases at J; junction bases unmatched: 7. The length of the CDR3 is 16 residues. The CDR3 spells CSARDPGLAGLDTQYF. For the CDR3, the DNA is TGCAGTGCTAGAGACCCGGGACTAGCGGGCCTGGATACGCAGTATTTT.

In this sample, this clonotype turned up many times. This chain joins TRBV7-9 and TRBJ2-1; 9 bases align to TRBD2. V was pared by 4 bases and J by 10 bases, with 5 bases of the junction left unmatched. The germline gives CDR1 SEHNR, CDR2 FQNEAQ (reference sequence). This CDR3 region has 13 residues. CDR3 protein: CASSWREGEEQFF. CDR3 bases: TGTGCCAGCAGCTGGCGGGAGGGAGAGGAGCAGTTCTTC.

This clonotype appeared a few times. This chain joins TRBV27 and TRBJ2-2, with no clear D. The CDR3 extends over 16 amino acids. V dropped 6 bases and J dropped 0 bases, with 14 bases sitting between them. Germline V gives CDR1 MNHEY, CDR2 SMNVEV (reference sequence). The CDR3 protein is CASSGVQHANTGELFF. The CDR3 DNA sequence: TGTGCCAGCAGCGGCGTCCAGCACGCGAACACCGGGGAGCTGTTTTTT.

The V gene is TRBV4-2, the J gene TRBJ2-3; unclear D gene. V was shortened by 0 bases and J by 6 bases, with 13 bases between the two germline ends. Per germline, CDR1 LGHNA and CDR2 YNFKEQ. The CDR3 covers 15 residues. The CDR3 DNA is TGTGCCAGCAGCCAAGACCAAAATTATGTGGATACGCAGTATTTT. The encoded protein is CASSQDQNYVDTQYF.

This clonotype was seen a few times. J is TRBJ1-2 and V is TRBV2; 9 positions agree with TRBD1. This CDR3 has 14 residues. Per the germline V gene, CDR1 is SNHLY and CDR2 is FYNNEI. The J segment lost 6 bases and the V segment lost 6 bases, leaving 8 bases of the junction unmatched. The CDR3 here is CASRKGTGNHGYTF. DNA for the CDR3: TGTGCCAGCAGGAAGGGGACAGGGAACCATGGCTACACCTTC.

The V gene is TRBV5-1, the J gene TRBJ1-3, with D perhaps TRBD1 (6 bases). Trimming left V 2 bases short and J 2 bases short, with 11 bases between. Germline lookup yields CDR1 SGHRS and CDR2 YFSETQ. This CDR3 has 15 amino acids. The CDR3 coding sequence is TGCGCCAGCAGCTTCACAACAGGGACTGGAAACACCATATATTTT. Its translation is CASSFTTGTGNTIYF.

This clonotype was detected a few times. This sequence joins TRBV29-1 and TRBJ1-1; no clear D. V was shortened by 6 bases and J by 5 bases, with 13 bases between the two germline ends. The CDR3 totals 12 residues. CDR1 is SQVTM and CDR2 is ANQGSEA in the germline V gene. DNA of the CDR3: TGCAGCGTCACCGATAGGGTGACTGAAGCTTTCTTT. Amino acids: CSVTDRVTEAFF.

This clonotype turned up a few times. The chain links TRBV20-1 to TRBJ2-5, with a possible D match to TRBD1 (6 bases). Trimming took off 6 bases at V and 5 bases at J, with 16 bases between the two ends. CDR3 size: 13 residues. Germline V lookup: CDR1 DFQATT, CDR2 SNEGSKA (reference sequence). DNA for the CDR3: TGCAGTGCCCCCTCAGGGGCCCGGGAGACCCAGTACTTC. Encoded protein: CSAPSGARETQYF.